This is a list of T cell receptor beta chains from one sample in a study of blood T cell repertoires in COVID-19. Repertoires were generated with immunoSEQ multiplex PCR, while TCRdb's copy carries only in-frame clones and drops some. Of 150,000 to 160,000 clones in the sample, around 83% were seen once. Sequencing was carried out using peripheral blood. The receptors stem from a woman aged 60-75 years with COVID-19, enrolled during active disease. CDR3s include the opening cysteine and the closing phenylalanine or tryptophan. The D gene is left open where the match is weak. The size of a clone is reported for some rows only, either as once, few or many, or as a class for expanded clones.

cdr3_nt | cdr3_aa | j_call | clone_size | v_call | d_call
TGTGCCAGCACTCGACAGGGGGGCACAGATACGCAGTATTTT | CASTRQGGTDTQYF | TRBJ2-3 | NA | TRBV6-6 | TRBD1
TGTGCCAGCAGCGCGGCGGGCTCGAATTCACCCCTCCACTTT | CASSAAGSNSPLHF | TRBJ1-6 | NA | TRBV7-6 | NA
TGTGCCAGCAGACCACAGGGGCAGCGCAATCAGCCCCAGCATTTT | CASRPQGQRNQPQHF | TRBJ1-5 | once | TRBV2 | TRBD1
TGCGCCAGCAGTGAGGAGGTCGATCAGCCCCAGCATTTT | CASSEEVDQPQHF | TRBJ1-5 | NA | TRBV10-1 | NA
TGTGCCAGTAGGGACGGGAGGCAAAATGAAAAACTGTTTTTT | CASRDGRQNEKLFF | TRBJ1-4 | NA | TRBV19 | NA
TGTGCCAGCAGTGTCCCGGGTTCTGCCTACGAGCAGTACTTC | CASSVPGSAYEQYF | TRBJ2-7 | NA | TRBV27 | NA
TGTGCTAGTGGTTTAGATCCGGGACTGAAAAGCGGCGGGGAGCTGTTTTTT | CASGLDPGLKSGGELFF | TRBJ2-2 | many | TRBV12-5 | NA
TGTGCCAGCAGCCGGACAGGGGGCGGCTACACCTTC | CASSRTGGGYTF | TRBJ1-2 | NA | TRBV3-1/TRBV3-2 | TRBD1
TGCGCCAGCAGCCAACCCCCTGCGTCCTACGAGCAGTACTTC | CASSQPPASYEQYF | TRBJ2-7 | NA | TRBV4-1 | NA
TGTGCCAGCTCCCCGAGCCGACAGAACACTGAAGCTTTCTTT | CASSPSRQNTEAFF | TRBJ1-1 | few | TRBV18 | NA
TGTGCCATCAGTGGTCGCCAGGGCCTCTCAGATACGCAGTATTTT | CAISGRQGLSDTQYF | TRBJ2-3 | NA | TRBV10-3 | NA
TGTGCCAGCAGCTGGGCGTTAGCGGGAGGTCCCACCGGGGAGCTGTTTTTT | CASSWALAGGPTGELFF | TRBJ2-2 | NA | TRBV5-5 | TRBD2
TGTGCCAGCAGCCTACTCGACAATCAGCCCCAGCATTTT | CASSLLDNQPQHF | TRBJ1-5 | NA | TRBV9 | NA
TGTGCCAGTAGTATAGGCGGGAGCTCACCCCTCCACTTT | CASSIGGSSPLHF | TRBJ1-6 | NA | TRBV19 | NA
TGTGCCAGCGAGACAGGGGGAATGAACACTGAAGCTTTCTTT | CASETGGMNTEAFF | TRBJ1-1 | NA | TRBV6-5 | TRBD1
TGTGCCAGCAGCCAAGAGACAGGGACAGCTTTCTTT | CASSQETGTAFF | TRBJ1-1 | NA | TRBV3-1/TRBV3-2 | TRBD1
TGTGCCAGCAGCGTAGGAGGGGGCGCAGGGAGGGAAAAACTGTTTTTT | CASSVGGGAGREKLFF | TRBJ1-4 | NA | TRBV9 | TRBD1
TGCGCCAGCAGCCCACAACCCGGACAGGATCAGCCCCAGCATTTT | CASSPQPGQDQPQHF | TRBJ1-5 | NA | TRBV4-1 | TRBD1
TGTGCCAGCAGCTTGGCCGGGGGGCGTGAGACCCAGTACTTC | CASSLAGGRETQYF | TRBJ2-5 | NA | TRBV7-3 | NA
TGTGCCAGCAGCGTCGGGACTAGCCCCCACACAGATACGCAGTATTTT | CASSVGTSPHTDTQYF | TRBJ2-3 | NA | TRBV9 | TRBD2
TGTGCCAGCAGCTTGGCGGTGCGGGGAAGCAATCAGCCCCAGCATTTT | CASSLAVRGSNQPQHF | TRBJ1-5 | NA | TRBV5-5 | NA
TGTGCCATCAGTGAGAGAGGGACTGAAGCTTTCTTT | CAISERGTEAFF | TRBJ1-1 | once | TRBV10-3 | NA
TGTGCCAGCAAGCTGGAGGGACAGGTTAACACTGAAGCTTTCTTT | CASKLEGQVNTEAFF | TRBJ1-1 | NA | TRBV6-5 | TRBD1
TGTGCCAGCAGCTTAGCCACAGGGGGGGTCACTGAAGCTTTCTTT | CASSLATGGVTEAFF | TRBJ1-1 | NA | TRBV7-2 | TRBD1
TGTGCCATCAGTGAAACGGGACAGGTGATGGCTTTCTTT | CAISETGQVMAFF | TRBJ1-1 | NA | TRBV10-3 | TRBD1
TGCGCCAGCAACGGACAGGGAGCCGGGGAGCTGTTTTTT | CASNGQGAGELFF | TRBJ2-2 | NA | TRBV5-1 | TRBD1
TGTGCCAGCAGGGGGACATCCTCTGGAAACACCATATATTTT | CASRGTSSGNTIYF | TRBJ1-3 | NA | TRBV6-6 | NA
TGTGCCAGCAGTTCGTGGAGGGGGCATGAGCAGTTCTTC | CASSSWRGHEQFF | TRBJ2-1 | NA | TRBV6-5 | NA
TGTGCCAGCAGCTTTGGGGGGTCGACTAACTCTGGGGCCAACGTCCTGACTTTC | CASSFGGSTNSGANVLTF | TRBJ2-6 | NA | TRBV5-4 | NA
TGTGCCAGCAGTTACCGACAGGGGGACGGCTACACCTTC | CASSYRQGDGYTF | TRBJ1-2 | NA | TRBV7-8 | TRBD1
TGTGCCAGCAGCTTATGGGACAGTTCCTACGAGCAGTACTTC | CASSLWDSSYEQYF | TRBJ2-7 | NA | TRBV11-2 | TRBD1
TGTGCCAGCAGTTACGGGAGTCGGTCCTATAATTCACCCCTCCACTTT | CASSYGSRSYNSPLHF | TRBJ1-6 | NA | TRBV6-5 | NA
TGTGCCAGTAGTATCAGACAGCCCACGATGAACACTGAAGCTTTCTTT | CASSIRQPTMNTEAFF | TRBJ1-1 | NA | TRBV19 | NA
TGTGCCATCAGTGAGCGGGGGCTAGCGGGGTCTGACGAGCAGTACTTC | CAISERGLAGSDEQYF | TRBJ2-7 | NA | TRBV10-3 | TRBD2
TGCAGTGCACGAGATTTGGCTGAAGCTTTCTTT | CSARDLAEAFF | TRBJ1-1 | NA | TRBV20-1 | NA
TGTGCCAGTAGTATTGGGACAGGGGTTTTCACTGAAGCTTTCTTT | CASSIGTGVFTEAFF | TRBJ1-1 | NA | TRBV19 | TRBD1
TGTGCCAGCAGCCAAAGCCGTTCGGGCTACACCTTC | CASSQSRSGYTF | TRBJ1-2 | NA | TRBV3-1/TRBV3-2 | NA
TGCGCCAGCAGCCCCTGGGGCGGCGAGCAGTACTTC | CASSPWGGEQYF | TRBJ2-7 | NA | TRBV5-1 | NA
TGTGCCAGCAGCTTAAGGGTCACGGGGACTGAAGCTTTCTTT | CASSLRVTGTEAFF | TRBJ1-1 | NA | TRBV5-8 | NA
TGTGCCAGCAGCCCTAGGAGCGGGGGCTCTCCCGGGGAGCTGTTTTTT | CASSPRSGGSPGELFF | TRBJ2-2 | NA | TRBV9 | TRBD2
TGCGCCAGCAGCTTGGTCGCAGGCACTGAAGCTTTCTTT | CASSLVAGTEAFF | TRBJ1-1 | NA | TRBV5-1 | NA
TGTGCCAGCAGCTTGGGGAGGGGCCTGGATGGCTACACCTTC | CASSLGRGLDGYTF | TRBJ1-2 | NA | TRBV11-2 | NA
TGTGCCATTCGGACAGGGGGAGTTAATTCACCCCTCCACTTT | CAIRTGGVNSPLHF | TRBJ1-6 | NA | TRBV6-5 | TRBD1
TGTGCCACGTGGGACAGGGGGTTCACTGAAGCTTTCTTT | CATWDRGFTEAFF | TRBJ1-1 | NA | TRBV10-3 | TRBD1
TGTGCCAGCAGCCGGGACAGGGCTGGCGGAAACACCATATATTTT | CASSRDRAGGNTIYF | TRBJ1-3 | NA | TRBV3-1/TRBV3-2 | TRBD1
TGTGCCACCAAGATGGAAACAGGGGGAGGCCTGAACACTGAAGCTTTCTTT | CATKMETGGGLNTEAFF | TRBJ1-1 | NA | TRBV24-1 | TRBD1
TGTGCCAGCAGTTTCAGGGCCTCTGGAAACACCATATATTTT | CASSFRASGNTIYF | TRBJ1-3 | NA | TRBV27 | NA
TGCAGCGTTGGGTTAGGGGGCTTAACGAATGAGCAGTTCTTC | CSVGLGGLTNEQFF | TRBJ2-1 | few | TRBV29-1 | TRBD1
TGTGCCAGCTCACCAAGGAGACAGGGATCCCAAGGGACCCAGTACTTC | CASSPRRQGSQGTQYF | TRBJ2-5 | NA | TRBV18 | TRBD1
TGTGCCAGCAGCAACCTCCTAGGAGGTTTTACGGAGACCCAGTACTTC | CASSNLLGGFTETQYF | TRBJ2-5 | NA | TRBV6-6 | NA
TGCGCCAGCAGCCAAGAAGGGCTAGCAGTGAATGAGCAGTTCTTC | CASSQEGLAVNEQFF | TRBJ2-1 | once | TRBV4-1 | NA